Described below is a single T cell receptor (beta chain) sequence and its context. What it recognizes is unknown. The immunoSEQ assay was v3.0, run at survey level. Only in-frame clones appear in the TCRdb table, and some are missing; sequencing was by immunoSEQ multiplex PCR. The table has 30,000 to 35,000 clones, 94% seen once. The data stem from a study of long-term antiretroviral therapy in people with HIV. On the study more broadly: First collections came about a decade before the 2015 immediate-ART recommendation. Notes on the study in general: The study collected no data on ART adherence, viral resistance or therapy changes. Post-ART diversity increased but stayed below transplant donor controls.

Germline CDR1 reads SGHNT; CDR2 reads YYREEE (reference sequence). V was clipped by 0 bases and J by 2 bases, with 9 bases between them. This CDR3 has 14 amino acids. This TCR was sampled from a woman in her 50s with HIV. The sequenced sample was unsorted PBMCs, obtained around 5 years after starting antiretroviral therapy. J is TRBJ2-7 and V is TRBV5-4; no firm D call. DNA for the CDR3: TGTGCCAGCAGCTTGGACTCCGGTACCTACGAGCAGTACTTC. Its protein is CASSLDSGTYEQYF. Full variable domain (missing parts from reference TRBV5-4 and TRBJ2-7): ETGVTQSPTHLIKTRGQQVTLRCSSQSGHNTVSWYQQALGQGPQFIFQYYREEENGRGNFPPRFSGLQFPNYSSELNVNALELDDSALYLCASSLDSGTYEQYFGPGTRLTVT.